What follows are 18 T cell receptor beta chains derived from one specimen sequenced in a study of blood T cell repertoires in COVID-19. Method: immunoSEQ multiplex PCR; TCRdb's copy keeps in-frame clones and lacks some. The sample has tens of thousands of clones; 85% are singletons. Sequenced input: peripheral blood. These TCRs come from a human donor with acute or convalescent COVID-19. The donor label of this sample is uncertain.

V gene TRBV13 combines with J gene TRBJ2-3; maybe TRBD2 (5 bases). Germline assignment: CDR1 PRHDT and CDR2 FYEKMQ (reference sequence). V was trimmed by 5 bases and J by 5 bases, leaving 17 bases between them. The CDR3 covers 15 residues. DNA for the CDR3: TGTGCCAGCAGCCCCTCGGGGAGTAGTCTAGATACGCAGTATTTT. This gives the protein CASSPSGSSLDTQYF. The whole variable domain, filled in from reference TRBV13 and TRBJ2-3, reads AAGVIQSPRHLIKEKRETATLKCYPIPRHDTVYWYQQGPGQDPQFLISFYEKMQSDKGSIPDRFSAQQFSDYHSELNMSSLELGDSALYFCASSPSGSSLDTQYFGPGTRLTVL.

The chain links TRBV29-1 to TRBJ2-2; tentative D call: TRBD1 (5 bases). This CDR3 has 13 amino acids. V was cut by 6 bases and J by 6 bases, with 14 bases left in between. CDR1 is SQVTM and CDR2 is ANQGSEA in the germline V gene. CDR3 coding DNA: TGCAGCGTCGACGATCAGGGCCCCGGGGAGCTGTTTTTT. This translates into CSVDDQGPGELFF.

DNA for the CDR3: TGTGCCAGCAGCCGCAGGGCTATGAGGACCGGGGAGCTGTTTTTT. Translated: CASSRRAMRTGELFF. This chain joins TRBV5-4 and TRBJ2-2; D possibly corresponds to TRBD1 (5 bases). This CDR3 has 15 residues. Trimming took off 4 bases at V and 5 bases at J, with 15 bases between the two ends. Germline lookup yields CDR1 SGHNT and CDR2 YYREEE (reference sequence).

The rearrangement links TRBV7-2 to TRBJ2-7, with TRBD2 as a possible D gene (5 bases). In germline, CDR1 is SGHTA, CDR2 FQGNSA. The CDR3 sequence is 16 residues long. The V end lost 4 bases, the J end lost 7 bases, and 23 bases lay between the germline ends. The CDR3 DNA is TGTGCCAGCAGCTATACTCAAACACAAGCCGAGCGGGAGCAGTACTTC. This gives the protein CASSYTQTQAEREQYF.

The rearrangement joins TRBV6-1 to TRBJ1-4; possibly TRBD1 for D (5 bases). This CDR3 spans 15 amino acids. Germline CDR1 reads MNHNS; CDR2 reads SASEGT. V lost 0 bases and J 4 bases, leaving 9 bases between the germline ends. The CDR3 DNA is TGTGCCAGCAGTGAAGCATCAGGGAATAATGAAAAACTGTTTTTT. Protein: CASSEASGNNEKLFF.

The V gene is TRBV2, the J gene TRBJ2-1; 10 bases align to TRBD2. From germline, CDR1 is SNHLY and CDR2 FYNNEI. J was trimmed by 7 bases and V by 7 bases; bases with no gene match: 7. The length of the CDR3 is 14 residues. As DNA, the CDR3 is TGTGCCAGCAAGCCAGCGGGGGGGAGGAATGAGCAGTTCTTC. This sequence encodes CASKPAGGRNEQFF.

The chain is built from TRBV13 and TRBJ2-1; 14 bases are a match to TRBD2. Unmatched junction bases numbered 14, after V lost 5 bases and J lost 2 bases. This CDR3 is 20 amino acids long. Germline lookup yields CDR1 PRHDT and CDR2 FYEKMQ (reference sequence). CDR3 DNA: TGTGCCAGCAGCCCCGGGACTAGCGGGAGTACTATCGGGACCTACAATGAGCAGTTCTTC. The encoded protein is CASSPGTSGSTIGTYNEQFF.

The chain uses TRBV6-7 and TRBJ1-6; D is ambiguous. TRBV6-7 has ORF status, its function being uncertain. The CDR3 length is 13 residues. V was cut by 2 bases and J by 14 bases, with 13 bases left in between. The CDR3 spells CASSYTATRTLHF. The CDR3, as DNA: TGTGCCAGCAGTTACACCGCGACGAGGACCCTCCACTTT.

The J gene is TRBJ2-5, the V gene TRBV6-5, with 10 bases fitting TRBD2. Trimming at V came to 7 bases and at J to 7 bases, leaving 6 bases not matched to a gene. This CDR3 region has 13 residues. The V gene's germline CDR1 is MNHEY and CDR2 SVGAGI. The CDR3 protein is CASTLAGEGTQYF. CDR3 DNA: TGTGCCAGCACCCTAGCGGGGGAGGGGACCCAGTACTTC.

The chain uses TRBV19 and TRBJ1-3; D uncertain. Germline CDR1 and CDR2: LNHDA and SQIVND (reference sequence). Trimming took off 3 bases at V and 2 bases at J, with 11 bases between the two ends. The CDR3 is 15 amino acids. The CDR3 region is CASSMRQYTGNTIYF. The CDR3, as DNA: TGTGCCAGTAGTATGAGGCAGTACACTGGAAACACCATATATTTT.

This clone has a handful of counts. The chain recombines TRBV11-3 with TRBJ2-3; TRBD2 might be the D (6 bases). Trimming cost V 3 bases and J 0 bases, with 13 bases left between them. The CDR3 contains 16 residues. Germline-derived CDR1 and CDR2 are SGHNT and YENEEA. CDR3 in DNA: TGTGCCAGCAGCTTGGGTAGCGGCCTTAGCACAGATACGCAGTATTTT. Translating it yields CASSLGSGLSTDTQYF.

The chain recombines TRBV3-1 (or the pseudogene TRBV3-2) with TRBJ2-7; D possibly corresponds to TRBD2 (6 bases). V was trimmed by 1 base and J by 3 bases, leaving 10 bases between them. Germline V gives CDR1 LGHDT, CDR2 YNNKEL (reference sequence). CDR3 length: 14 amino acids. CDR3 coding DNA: TGTGCCAGCAGCCAAGGTGCCGGGAGCTACGAGCAGTACTTC. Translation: CASSQGAGSYEQYF.

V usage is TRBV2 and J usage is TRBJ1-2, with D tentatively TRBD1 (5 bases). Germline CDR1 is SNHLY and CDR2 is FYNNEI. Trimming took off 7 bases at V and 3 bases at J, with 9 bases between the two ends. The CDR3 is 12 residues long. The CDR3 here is CASKATDYGYTF. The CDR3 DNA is TGTGCCAGCAAGGCGACAGACTATGGCTACACCTTC.

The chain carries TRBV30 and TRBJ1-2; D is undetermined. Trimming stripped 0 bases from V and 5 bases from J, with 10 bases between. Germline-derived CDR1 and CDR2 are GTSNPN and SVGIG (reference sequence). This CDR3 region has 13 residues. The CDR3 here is CAWSVLEEYGYTF. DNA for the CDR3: TGTGCCTGGAGTGTACTCGAAGAGTATGGCTACACCTTC.

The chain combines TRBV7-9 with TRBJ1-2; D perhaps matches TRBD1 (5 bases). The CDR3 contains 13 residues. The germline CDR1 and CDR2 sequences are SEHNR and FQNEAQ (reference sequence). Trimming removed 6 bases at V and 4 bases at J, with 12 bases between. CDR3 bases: TGTGCCAGCAGTCCAGGGAGGGCCTATGGCTACACCTTC. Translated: CASSPGRAYGYTF.

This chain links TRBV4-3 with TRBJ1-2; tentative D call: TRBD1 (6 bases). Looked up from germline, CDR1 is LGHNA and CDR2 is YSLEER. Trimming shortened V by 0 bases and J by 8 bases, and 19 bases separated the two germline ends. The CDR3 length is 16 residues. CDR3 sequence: CASSQDFSTGIGGYTF. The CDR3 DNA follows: TGCGCCAGCAGCCAAGATTTTTCTACAGGGATCGGGGGCTACACCTTC.

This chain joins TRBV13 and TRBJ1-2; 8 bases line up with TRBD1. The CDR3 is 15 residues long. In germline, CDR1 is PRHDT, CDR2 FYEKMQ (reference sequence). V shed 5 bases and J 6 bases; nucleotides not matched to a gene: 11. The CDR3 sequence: CASSRRTGNYDGYTF. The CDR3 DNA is TGTGCCAGCAGCCGCCGGACAGGGAATTACGATGGCTACACCTTC.

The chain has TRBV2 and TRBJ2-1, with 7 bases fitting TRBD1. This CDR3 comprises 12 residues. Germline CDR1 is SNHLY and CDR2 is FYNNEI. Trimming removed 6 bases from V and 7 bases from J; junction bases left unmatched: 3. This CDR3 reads CASRPQGNEQFF. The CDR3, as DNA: TGTGCCAGCAGACCACAGGGGAATGAGCAGTTCTTC.